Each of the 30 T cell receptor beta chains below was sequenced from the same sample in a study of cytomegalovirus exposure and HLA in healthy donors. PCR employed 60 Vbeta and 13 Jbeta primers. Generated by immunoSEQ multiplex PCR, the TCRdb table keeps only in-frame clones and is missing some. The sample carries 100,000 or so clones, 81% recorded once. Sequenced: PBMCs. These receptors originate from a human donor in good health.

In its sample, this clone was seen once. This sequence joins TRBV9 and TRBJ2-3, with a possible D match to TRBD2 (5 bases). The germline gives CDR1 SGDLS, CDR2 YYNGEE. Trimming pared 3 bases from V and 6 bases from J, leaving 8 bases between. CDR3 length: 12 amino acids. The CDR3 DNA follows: TGTGCCAGCAGCGCCGGGGTGGATACGCAGTATTTT. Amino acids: CASSAGVDTQYF.

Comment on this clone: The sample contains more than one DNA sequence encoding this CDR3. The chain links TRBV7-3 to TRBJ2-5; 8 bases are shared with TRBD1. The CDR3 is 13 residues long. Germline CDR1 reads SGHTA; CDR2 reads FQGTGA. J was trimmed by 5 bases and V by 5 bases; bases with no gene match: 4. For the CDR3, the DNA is TGTGCCAGCAGCCGTGACAGGGGCGAGACCCAGTACTTC. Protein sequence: CASSRDRGETQYF.

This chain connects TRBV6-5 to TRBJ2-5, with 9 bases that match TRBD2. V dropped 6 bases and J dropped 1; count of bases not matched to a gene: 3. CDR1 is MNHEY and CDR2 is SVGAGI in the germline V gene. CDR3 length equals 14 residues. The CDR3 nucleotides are TGTGCCAGCAGCCTACTAGCGGGCCAAGAGACCCAGTACTTC. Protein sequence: CASSLLAGQETQYF.

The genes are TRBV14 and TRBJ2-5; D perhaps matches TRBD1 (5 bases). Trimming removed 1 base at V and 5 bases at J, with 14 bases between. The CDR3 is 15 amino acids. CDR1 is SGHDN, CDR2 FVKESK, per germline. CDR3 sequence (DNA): TGTGCCAGCAGCCAAGGCTTAGGGGTACAGGAGACCCAGTACTTC. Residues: CASSQGLGVQETQYF.

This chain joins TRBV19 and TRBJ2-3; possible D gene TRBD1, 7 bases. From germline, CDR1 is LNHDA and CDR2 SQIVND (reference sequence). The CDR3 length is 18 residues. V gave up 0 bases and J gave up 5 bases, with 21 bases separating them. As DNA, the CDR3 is TGTGCCAGTAGTATAGAAAGAGCTGAGGAGGGGGCGAGAGATACGCAGTATTTT. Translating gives CASSIERAEEGARDTQYF.

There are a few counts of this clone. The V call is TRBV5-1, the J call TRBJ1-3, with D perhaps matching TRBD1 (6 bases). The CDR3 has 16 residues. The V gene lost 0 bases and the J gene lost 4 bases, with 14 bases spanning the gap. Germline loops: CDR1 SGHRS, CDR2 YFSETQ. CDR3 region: CASSLAETGPGNTIYF. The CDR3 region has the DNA TGCGCCAGCAGCTTGGCCGAGACAGGACCCGGAAACACCATATATTTT.

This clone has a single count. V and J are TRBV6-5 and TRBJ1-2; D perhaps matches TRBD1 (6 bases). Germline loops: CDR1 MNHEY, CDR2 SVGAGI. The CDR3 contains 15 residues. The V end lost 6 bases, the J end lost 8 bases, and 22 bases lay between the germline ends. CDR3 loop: CASSLKVTGQGGYTF. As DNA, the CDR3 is TGTGCCAGCAGCCTCAAAGTTACAGGGCAGGGGGGCTACACCTTC.

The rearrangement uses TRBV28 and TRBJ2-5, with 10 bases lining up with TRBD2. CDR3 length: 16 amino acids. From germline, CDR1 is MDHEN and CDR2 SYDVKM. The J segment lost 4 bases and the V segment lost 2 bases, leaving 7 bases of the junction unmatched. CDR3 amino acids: CASSLAKREGLETQYF. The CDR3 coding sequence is TGTGCCAGCAGTTTAGCGAAGCGGGAGGGTTTAGAGACCCAGTACTTC.

In DNA form, the CDR3 reads TGTGCCAGCAGCGATCGGGACTTGTCGACAAACATTCAGTACTTC. It yields the protein CASSDRDLSTNIQYF. The rearrangement joins TRBV9 to TRBJ2-4; a possible D gene is TRBD2 (6 bases). Germline V gene data show CDR1 as SGDLS and CDR2 as YYNGEE. Trimming shortened V by 3 bases and J by 6 bases, and 16 bases separated the two germline ends. This CDR3 region has 15 residues.

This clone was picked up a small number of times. As DNA, the CDR3 is TGCGCCAGCAGCCAAGATCGGTGGGCTAGCGTATCTTCTAAACCCAGCACAGATACGCAGTATTTT. This gives the protein CASSQDRWASVSSKPSTDTQYF. The V gene is TRBV4-3, the J gene TRBJ2-3; D possibly corresponds to TRBD2 (6 bases). V was pared by 0 bases and J by 0 bases, with 28 bases between. The V gene's germline CDR1 is LGHNA and CDR2 YSLEER. The CDR3 extends over 22 amino acids.

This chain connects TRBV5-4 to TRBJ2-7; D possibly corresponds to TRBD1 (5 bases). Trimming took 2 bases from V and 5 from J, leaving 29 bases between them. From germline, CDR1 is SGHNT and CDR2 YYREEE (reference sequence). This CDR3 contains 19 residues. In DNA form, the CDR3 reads TGTGCCAGCAGCTTTAGGGGTAGAGGCCTAATACTTAACGGCGACGAGCAGTACTTC. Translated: CASSFRGRGLILNGDEQYF.

CDR3 in amino acids: CASSLLGDRPQHF. The CDR3 DNA sequence: TGTGCCAGCAGCTTGTTGGGCGATAGGCCCCAGCATTTT. The chain carries TRBV7-3 and TRBJ1-5, with no clear D. This CDR3 has 13 amino acids. Trimming shortened V by 3 bases and J by 9 bases, and 12 bases separated the two germline ends. CDR1 is SGHTA, CDR2 FQGTGA, per germline. Full variable domain (remainder filled in from reference TRBV7-3 and TRBJ1-5): GAGVSQTPSNKVTEKGKYVELRCDPISGHTALYWYRQSLGQGPEFLIYFQGTGAADDSGLPNDRFFAVRPEGSVSTLKIQRTERGDSAVYLCASSLLGDRPQHFGDGTRLSIL.

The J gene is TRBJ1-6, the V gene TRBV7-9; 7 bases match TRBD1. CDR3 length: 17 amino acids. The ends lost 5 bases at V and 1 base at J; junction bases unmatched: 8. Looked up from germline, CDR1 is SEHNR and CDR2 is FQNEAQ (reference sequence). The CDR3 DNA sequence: TGTGCCAGCAGCATACAACTACAGGGGTCCTATAATTCACCCCTCCACTTT. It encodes CASSIQLQGSYNSPLHF. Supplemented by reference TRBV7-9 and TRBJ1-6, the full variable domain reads DTGVSQNPRHKITKRGQNVTFRCDPISEHNRLYWYRQTLGQGPEFLTYFQNEAQLEKSRLLSDRFSAERPKGSFSTLEIQRTEQGDSAMYLCASSIQLQGSYNSPLHFGNGTRLTVT.

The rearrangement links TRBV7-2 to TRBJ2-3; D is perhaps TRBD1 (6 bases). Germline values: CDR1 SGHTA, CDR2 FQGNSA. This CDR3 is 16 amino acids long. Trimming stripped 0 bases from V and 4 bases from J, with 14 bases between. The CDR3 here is CASSLAAIGGADTQYF. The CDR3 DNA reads TGTGCCAGCAGCTTAGCCGCCATTGGGGGCGCAGATACGCAGTATTTT.

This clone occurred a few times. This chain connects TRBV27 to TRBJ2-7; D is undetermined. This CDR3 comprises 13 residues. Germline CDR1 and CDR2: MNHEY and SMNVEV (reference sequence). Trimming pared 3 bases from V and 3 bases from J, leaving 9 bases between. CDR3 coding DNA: TGTGCCAGCAGTTTTAACAGCTTCTACGAGCAGTACTTC. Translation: CASSFNSFYEQYF.

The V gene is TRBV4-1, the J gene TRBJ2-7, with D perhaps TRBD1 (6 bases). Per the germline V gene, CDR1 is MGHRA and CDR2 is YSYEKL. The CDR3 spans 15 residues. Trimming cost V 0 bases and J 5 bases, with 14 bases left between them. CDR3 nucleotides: TGCGCCAGCAGCCAAGAGTCCAGGGGTAGGAACGAGCAGTACTTC. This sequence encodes CASSQESRGRNEQYF.

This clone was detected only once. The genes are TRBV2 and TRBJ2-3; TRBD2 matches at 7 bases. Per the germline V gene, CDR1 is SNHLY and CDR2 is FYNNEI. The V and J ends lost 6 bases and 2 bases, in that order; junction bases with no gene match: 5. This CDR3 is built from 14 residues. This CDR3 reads CASSLAAFTDTQYF. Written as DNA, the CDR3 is TGTGCCAGCAGCCTAGCGGCATTCACAGATACGCAGTATTTT. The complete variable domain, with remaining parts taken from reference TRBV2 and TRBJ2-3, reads EPEVTQTPSHQVTQMGQEVILRCVPISNHLYFYWYRQILGQKVEFLVSFYNNEISEKSEIFDDQFSVERPDGSNFTLKIRSTKLEDSAMYFCASSLAAFTDTQYFGPGTRLTVL.

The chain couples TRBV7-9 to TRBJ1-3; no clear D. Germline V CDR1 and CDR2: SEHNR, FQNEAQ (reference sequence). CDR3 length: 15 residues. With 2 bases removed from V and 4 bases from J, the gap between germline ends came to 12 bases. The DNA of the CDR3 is TGTGCCAGCAGCTTAACCCCGGCAGCGGGAAACACCATATATTTT. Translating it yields CASSLTPAAGNTIYF.

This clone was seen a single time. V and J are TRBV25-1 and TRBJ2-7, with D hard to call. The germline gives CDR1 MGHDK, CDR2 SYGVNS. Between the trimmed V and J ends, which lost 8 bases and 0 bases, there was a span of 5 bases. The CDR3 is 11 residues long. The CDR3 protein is CASSSSYEQYF. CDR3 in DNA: TGTGCCAGCTCCAGCTCCTACGAGCAGTACTTC.

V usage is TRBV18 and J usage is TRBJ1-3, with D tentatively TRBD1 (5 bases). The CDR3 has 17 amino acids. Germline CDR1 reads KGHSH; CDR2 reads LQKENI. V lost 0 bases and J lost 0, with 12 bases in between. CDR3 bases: TGTGCCAGCTCACCACCGGAGGGGTTTAGCTCTGGAAACACCATATATTTT. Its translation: CASSPPEGFSSGNTIYF.

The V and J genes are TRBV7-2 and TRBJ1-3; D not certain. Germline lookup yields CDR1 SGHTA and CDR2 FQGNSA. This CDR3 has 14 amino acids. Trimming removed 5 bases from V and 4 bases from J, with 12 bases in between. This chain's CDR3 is CASSPRGGGNTIYF. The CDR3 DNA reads TGTGCCAGCAGCCCTCGGGGAGGAGGAAACACCATATATTTT.

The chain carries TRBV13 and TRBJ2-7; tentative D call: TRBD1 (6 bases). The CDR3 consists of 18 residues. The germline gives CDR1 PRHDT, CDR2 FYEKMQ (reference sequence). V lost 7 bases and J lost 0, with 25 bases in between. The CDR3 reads CASTFGTHGTPYSYEQYF. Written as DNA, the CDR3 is TGTGCCAGCACCTTCGGCACTCACGGGACACCGTACTCCTACGAGCAGTACTTC.

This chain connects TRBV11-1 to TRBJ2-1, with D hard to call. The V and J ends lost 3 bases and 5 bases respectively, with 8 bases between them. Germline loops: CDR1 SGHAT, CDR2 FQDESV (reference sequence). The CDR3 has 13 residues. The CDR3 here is CASSLSLHNEQFF. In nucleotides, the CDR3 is TGTGCCAGCAGCTTGAGCCTCCACAATGAGCAGTTCTTC.

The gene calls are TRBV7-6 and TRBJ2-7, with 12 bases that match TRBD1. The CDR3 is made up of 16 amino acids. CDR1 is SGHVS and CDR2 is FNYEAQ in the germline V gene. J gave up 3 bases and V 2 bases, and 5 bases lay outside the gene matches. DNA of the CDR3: TGTGCCAGCAGCTTATCGGGGACAGGGGGCATCTACGAGCAGTACTTC. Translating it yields CASSLSGTGGIYEQYF.

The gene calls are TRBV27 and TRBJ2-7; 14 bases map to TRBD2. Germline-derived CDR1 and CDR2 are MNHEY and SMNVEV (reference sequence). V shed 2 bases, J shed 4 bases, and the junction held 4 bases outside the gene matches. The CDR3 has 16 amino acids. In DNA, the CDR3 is TGTGCCAGCAGTTTAGGGACTAGCGGGAGAATTTACGAGCAGTACTTC. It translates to CASSLGTSGRIYEQYF.

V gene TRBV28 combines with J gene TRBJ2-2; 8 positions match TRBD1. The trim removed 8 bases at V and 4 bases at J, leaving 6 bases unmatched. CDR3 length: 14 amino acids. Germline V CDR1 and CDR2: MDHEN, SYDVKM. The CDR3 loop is CASFRGLPTGELFF. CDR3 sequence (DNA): TGTGCCAGCTTCAGGGGGCTACCCACCGGGGAGCTGTTTTTT.

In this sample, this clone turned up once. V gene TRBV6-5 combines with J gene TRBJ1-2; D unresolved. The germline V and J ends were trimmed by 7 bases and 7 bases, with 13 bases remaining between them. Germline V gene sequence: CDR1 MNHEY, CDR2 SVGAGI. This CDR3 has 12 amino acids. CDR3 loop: CASNARRGGYTF. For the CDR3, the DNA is TGTGCCAGCAATGCGAGGCGTGGTGGCTACACCTTC.

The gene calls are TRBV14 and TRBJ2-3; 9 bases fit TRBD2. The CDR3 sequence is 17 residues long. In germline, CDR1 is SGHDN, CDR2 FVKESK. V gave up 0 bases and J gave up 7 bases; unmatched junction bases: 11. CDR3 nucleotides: TGTGCCAGCAGCCAAGATTTGGCGGGAGGGCCGACGAATACGCAGTATTTT. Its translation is CASSQDLAGGPTNTQYF.

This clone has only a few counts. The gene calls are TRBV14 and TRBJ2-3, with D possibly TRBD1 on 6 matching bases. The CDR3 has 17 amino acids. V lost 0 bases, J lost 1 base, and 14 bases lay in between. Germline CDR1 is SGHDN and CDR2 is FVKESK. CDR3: CASSQEVGQWGTDTQYF. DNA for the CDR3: TGTGCCAGCAGCCAAGAAGTGGGACAATGGGGCACAGATACGCAGTATTTT.

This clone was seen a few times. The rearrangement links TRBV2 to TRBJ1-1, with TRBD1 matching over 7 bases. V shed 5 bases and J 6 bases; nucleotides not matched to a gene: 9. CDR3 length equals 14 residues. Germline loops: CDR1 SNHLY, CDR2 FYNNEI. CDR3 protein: CASSRQGPGAEAFF. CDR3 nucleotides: TGTGCCAGCAGTAGACAGGGTCCTGGCGCTGAAGCTTTCTTT.